The 32 T cell receptor beta chains listed next were all sequenced from one sample in a study of lung T cells in sarcoidosis with Löfgren's syndrome. One entry per CDR3 protein, called by TCRdb with MiXCR from the reads. The sample yields roughly 63,000 distinct CDR3 sequences, approximately 21% seen once. The sample taken for sequencing was CD4+ T cells from PBMCs. These TCRs come from a human donor with sarcoidosis (Löfgren's syndrome or another form), or a control subject (not recorded which).

The rearrangement links TRBV19 to TRBJ2-1; D not resolved. Germline-derived CDR1 and CDR2 are LNHDA and SQIVND (reference sequence). V was cut by 6 bases and J by 5 bases, with 14 bases left in between. This CDR3 spans 14 amino acids. The CDR3 nucleotides read TGTGCCAGTAGCCTCCGGTCCGGCGACAATGAGCAGTTCTTC. This gives the protein CASSLRSGDNEQFF.

There are many counts of this clonotype. The chain is built from TRBV25-1 and TRBJ1-1; D unresolved. V lost 4 bases, J lost 1 base, and 7 bases lay in between. The CDR3 spans 13 residues. Germline loops: CDR1 MGHDK, CDR2 SYGVNS. The CDR3 DNA sequence: TGTGCCAGCAGTGGCGGGCCGAACACTGAAGCTTTCTTT. Its translation: CASSGGPNTEAFF. The full variable domain, in which reference TRBV25-1 and TRBJ1-1 provide the parts outside the CDR3, is EADIYQTPRYLVIGTGKKITLECSQTMGHDKMYWYQQDPGMELHLIHYSYGVNSTEKGDLSSESTVSRIRTEHFPLTLESARPSHTSQYLCASSGGPNTEAFFGQGTRLTVV.

V gene TRBV2 combines with J gene TRBJ2-1, with unresolved D. There are 12 residues in the CDR3. Germline loops: CDR1 SNHLY, CDR2 FYNNEI. Between the trimmed V and J ends, which lost 4 bases and 8 bases, there was a span of 9 bases. For the CDR3, the DNA is TGTGCCAGCAGTGGTCGTAGATATGAGCAGTTCTTC. Its translation is CASSGRRYEQFF.

The J gene is TRBJ2-6, the V gene TRBV12-3 or TRBV12-4, with 7 bases that match TRBD1. This CDR3 is built from 15 residues. Losses at the gene ends were 6 bases for V and 2 bases for J; bases not matched to a gene: 4. CDR3: CASRTGATGANVLTF. Written as DNA, the CDR3 is TGTGCCAGCAGAACAGGGGCCACTGGGGCCAACGTCCTGACTTTC.

This clonotype was seen a few times. This chain connects TRBV10-3 to TRBJ2-1; TRBD1 is a possible D gene (5 bases). The V end was cut by 8 bases, the J end by 1 base, with 9 bases between. The CDR3 is made up of 13 amino acids. Germline V gene sequence: CDR1 ENHRY, CDR2 SYGVKD. The CDR3: CAIRTLSYNEQFF. In nucleotides, the CDR3 is TGTGCCATCCGGACACTTTCCTACAATGAGCAGTTCTTC.

V is TRBV19 and J is TRBJ2-1; a possible D gene is TRBD2 (5 bases). Per the germline V gene, CDR1 is LNHDA and CDR2 is SQIVND (reference sequence). Trimming took off 9 bases at V and 4 bases at J, with 19 bases between the two ends. This CDR3 spans 15 amino acids. CDR3 coding DNA: TGTGCCAGGACTACTATTAAGGTCCATTACAATGAGCAGTTCTTC. Translation gives CARTTIKVHYNEQFF.

With respect to this clonotype: No conserved phenylalanine or tryptophan ends this CDR3, so it is likely a read error. This chain connects TRBV6-2 or TRBV6-3 to TRBJ1-1; D gene ambiguous. CDR1 and CDR2 from the germline V gene are MNHEY and SVGEGT. The CDR3 totals 15 residues. This CDR3 is CASSYYPEGGTEAFL. Here the CDR3 DNA reads TGTGCCAGCAGTTACTACCCCGAGGGAGGCACTGAGGCTTTCCTT.

The chain carries TRBV7-9 and TRBJ2-2; TRBD1 is a possible D gene (5 bases). Germline CDR1 is SEHNR and CDR2 is FQNEAQ (reference sequence). The germline V and J ends were trimmed by 5 bases and 4 bases, with 14 bases remaining between them. This CDR3 has 15 residues. This CDR3 is CASSPMGQGTGELFF. The CDR3 DNA reads TGTGCCAGCAGCCCCATGGGGCAGGGCACCGGGGAGCTGTTTTTT. The whole variable domain, remainder taken from reference TRBV7-9 and TRBJ2-2, is DTGVSQNPRHKITKRGQNVTFRCDPISEHNRLYWYRQTLGQGPEFLTYFQNEAQLEKSRLLSDRFSAERPKGSFSTLEIQRTEQGDSAMYLCASSPMGQGTGELFFGEGSRLTVL.

This clonotype came up many times. The CDR3 spells CSAAHPGQARTDTQYF. The CDR3 DNA is TGCAGTGCTGCACACCCGGGACAGGCACGGACAGATACGCAGTATTTT. The V call is TRBV20-1, the J call TRBJ2-3, with 8 bases matching TRBD1. Germline V lookup: CDR1 DFQATT, CDR2 SNEGSKA (reference sequence). V trimming: 5 bases; J trimming: 3 bases; junction bases outside the gene matches: 13. The CDR3 covers 16 residues.

Concerning this clonotype: Just one base apart from a much larger clone, this may be a read error. The chain joins TRBV20-1 to TRBJ1-4; the D gene is possibly TRBD1 (5 bases). The CDR3 runs 14 residues. CDR1 and CDR2 from the germline V gene are DFQATT and SNEGSKA (reference sequence). This chain's CDR3 is CSARRGATSEKLFF. DNA for the CDR3: TGCAGTGCTAGACGTGGGGCAACTAGTGAAAAACTGTTTTTT.

This clonotype was detected once. A read error may explain this, as a much larger clone is one base away. The chain carries TRBV19 and TRBJ2-5, with D perhaps TRBD1 (6 bases). This CDR3 is built from 13 residues. The germline V gene encodes CDR1 LNHDA and CDR2 SQIVND (reference sequence). The CDR3 nucleotides are TGTGCCAGTAGTCGGGACACTCAAGAGACCCAGCACTTC. Translating it yields CASSRDTQETQHF. The variable domain in full, completed from reference TRBV19 and TRBJ2-5, reads DGGITQSPKYLFRKEGQNVTLSCEQNLNHDAMYWYRQDPGQGLRLIYYSQIVNDFQKGDIAEGYSVSREKKESFPLTVTSAQKNPTAFYLCASSRDTQETQHFGPGTRLLVL.

V is TRBV5-1 and J is TRBJ1-1; 8 nucleotides align to TRBD1. Trimming at V came to 4 bases and at J to 1 base, leaving 6 bases not matched to a gene. The V gene's germline CDR1 is SGHRS and CDR2 YFSETQ. The CDR3 is 15 amino acids. Here the CDR3 DNA reads TGCGCCAGCAGCCTGGATGACAGGGGGAACACTGAAGCTTTCTTT. It yields the protein CASSLDDRGNTEAFF.

A note on this clonotype: Being one base from a much bigger clone, this may be a read error. The chain combines TRBV6-2 or TRBV6-3 with TRBJ2-4, with 9 positions matching TRBD1. Germline CDR1 and CDR2: MNHEY and SVGEGT. V lost 0 bases and J lost 5; bases outside the gene matches: 8. The CDR3 runs to 17 residues. The CDR3 reads CASSYSGSTGGENIQYF. CDR3 sequence (DNA): TGTGCCAGCAGTTACTCGGGGTCTACAGGGGGCGAAAACATTCAGTACTTC.

This rearrangement joins TRBV5-1 to TRBJ1-2; a possible D gene is TRBD1 (5 bases). The CDR3 runs to 15 residues. The V end was cut by 0 bases, the J end by 5 bases, with 14 bases between. From germline, CDR1 is SGHRS and CDR2 YFSETQ. The CDR3 spells CASSLVSGGVYGYTF. As DNA, the CDR3 is TGCGCCAGCAGCTTGGTATCGGGAGGGGTGTATGGCTACACCTTC.

The table lists this clonotype with a few counts. The CDR3 DNA is TGTGCCAGTAGTATGGGCGGGAGCTCCTACAATGAGCAGTTCTTC. This gives the protein CASSMGGSSYNEQFF. V is TRBV19 and J is TRBJ2-1, with TRBD2 matching 7 bases. From germline, CDR1 is LNHDA and CDR2 SQIVND (reference sequence). With 3 bases clipped from V and 0 bases from J, the junction kept 2 bases outside the gene matches. CDR3 length equals 15 residues.

This clonotype has at least ten counts. This chain joins TRBV20-1 and TRBJ2-7, with 8 bases matching TRBD1. V dropped 3 bases and J dropped 9; count of bases not matched to a gene: 10. Germline V lookup: CDR1 DFQATT, CDR2 SNEGSKA (reference sequence). The CDR3 is 13 residues long. For the CDR3, the DNA is TGCAGTGCTAGGGAGGGACAGGCTTTTGTGCAGTACGTC. The encoded protein is CSAREGQAFVQYV.

A note on this clonotype: A much larger clone differs by one base, so this may be a read error. This chain links TRBV6-2 or TRBV6-3 with TRBJ2-5, with D possibly matching TRBD2 (5 bases). Germline V lookup: CDR1 MNHEY, CDR2 SVGEGT. CDR3 length: 13 amino acids. CDR3 DNA: TGTGCCAACAGTGGAGGCCCTACGGAGACCCAGTACTTC. Its translation is CANSGGPTETQYF.

As to this clonotype: A much larger clone differs from this one at a single base, so this may be a read error. The V and J genes are TRBV28 and TRBJ1-2, with D uncertain. Germline loops: CDR1 MDHEN, CDR2 SYDVKM. CDR3 size: 14 residues. V was cut by 4 bases and J by 9 bases, with 18 bases left in between. The DNA of the CDR3 is TGTGCCAGCAGTTCGGAAACTCTGATGGATAGCTACACCTTC. Its translation: CASSSETLMDSYTF.

The V gene is TRBV5-4, the J gene TRBJ1-2; D possibly corresponds to TRBD1 (5 bases). The V end was cut by 0 bases, the J end by 2 bases, with 8 bases between. CDR3 length equals 14 residues. The germline CDR1 and CDR2 sequences are SGHNT and YYREEE (reference sequence). The CDR3: CASSLARDNYGYTF. CDR3 nucleotides: TGTGCCAGCAGCTTGGCGAGGGACAACTATGGCTACACCTTC. Filled out from reference TRBV5-4 and TRBJ1-2, the complete variable domain reads ETGVTQSPTHLIKTRGQQVTLRCSSQSGHNTVSWYQQALGQGPQFIFQYYREEENGRGNFPPRFSGLQFPNYSSELNVNALELDDSALYLCASSLARDNYGYTFGSGTRLTVV.

This clonotype came up many times. The gene calls are TRBV20-1 and TRBJ2-3, with a tentative D call TRBD1 (6 bases). The CDR3 is 14 residues long. Germline V gene sequence: CDR1 DFQATT, CDR2 SNEGSKA (reference sequence). The V and J ends lost 1 base and 2 bases respectively, with 10 bases between them. CDR3 protein: CSARGHRATDTQYF. CDR3 in DNA: TGCAGTGCTAGAGGGCACAGGGCCACAGATACGCAGTATTTT.

The chain uses TRBV11-3 and TRBJ2-1; D might be TRBD2 (6 bases). The germline V gene has CDR1 SGHNT and CDR2 YENEEA. V gave up 5 bases and J gave up 5 bases, with 16 bases separating them. The CDR3 contains 15 residues. CDR3: CASSSGTRSHNEQFF. For the CDR3, the DNA is TGTGCCAGCAGCAGTGGGACTCGTTCCCACAATGAGCAGTTCTTC.

At least ten counts were recorded for this clonotype. The chain joins TRBV20-1 to TRBJ2-7; 7 bases align to TRBD2. The CDR3 is 15 amino acids. V was pared by 6 bases and J by 3 bases, with 14 bases of the junction left unmatched. The V gene's germline CDR1 is DFQATT and CDR2 SNEGSKA (reference sequence). The chain's CDR3 is CSAKPAGPKSYEQYV. In DNA form, the CDR3 reads TGCAGTGCCAAACCAGCGGGGCCAAAGAGCTACGAGCAGTACGTC.

With regard to this clonotype: A much larger clone sits a single nucleotide away, making a read error possible. The rearrangement links TRBV19 to TRBJ2-1, with D perhaps matching TRBD2 (5 bases). CDR1 is LNHDA, CDR2 SQIVND, per germline (reference sequence). This CDR3 spans 14 amino acids. Trimming took off 5 bases at V and 5 bases at J, with 13 bases between the two ends. CDR3 sequence reads: CASSSGNGHNEQFF. The DNA for the CDR3 is TGTGCCAGTAGTTCGGGGAATGGCCACAATGAGCAGTTCTTC.

This clonotype was counted ten times or more. The chain uses TRBV6-1 and TRBJ2-3; tentative D call: TRBD2 (6 bases). V was clipped by 6 bases and J by 6 bases, with 19 bases between them. Germline V CDR1 and CDR2: MNHNS, SASEGT. This CDR3 has 15 residues. DNA for the CDR3: TGTGCCAGCAGAATACCTAGCGCCCCTCTGGATACGCAGTATTTT. Residues: CASRIPSAPLDTQYF.

V gene TRBV20-1 combines with J gene TRBJ2-7; possible D gene TRBD1, 6 bases. V lost 0 bases, J lost 2 bases, and 11 bases lay in between. The CDR3 is 14 amino acids. Germline values: CDR1 DFQATT, CDR2 SNEGSKA (reference sequence). CDR3 nucleotide sequence: TGCAGTGCTAGAGAGGGGGCGTTCACCTACGAGCAGTACGTC. Residues: CSAREGAFTYEQYV.

This clonotype was detected many times. The chain has TRBV20-1 and TRBJ2-3; no clear D gene. Per the germline V gene, CDR1 is DFQATT and CDR2 is SNEGSKA (reference sequence). The CDR3 has 14 residues. The V end was cut by 6 bases, the J end by 4 bases, with 17 bases between. CDR3 protein: CSADDGRSPDTQYF. The CDR3 nucleotides are TGCAGTGCAGACGACGGGCGCTCGCCAGATACGCAGTATTTT.

This clonotype was seen more than once but under ten times. The chain combines TRBV6-1 with TRBJ2-3; D tentatively reads TRBD1 or TRBD2 (5 bases each). V dropped 5 bases and J dropped 3 bases, with 18 bases sitting between them. Looked up from germline, CDR1 is MNHNS and CDR2 is SASEGT. The CDR3 covers 16 residues. The CDR3 spells CASSPQAGLATDTQYF. CDR3 in DNA: TGTGCCAGCAGTCCCCAGGCAGGGCTAGCAACAGATACGCAGTATTTT.

The V gene is TRBV12-5, the J gene TRBJ2-5, with D tentatively TRBD2 (6 bases). The length of the CDR3 is 13 residues. V was pared by 6 bases and J by 3 bases, with 11 bases between. CDR1 and CDR2 from the germline V gene are LGHNT and FRNRAP. This chain's CDR3 is CASGPGGEETQYF. The DNA of the CDR3 is TGTGCTAGTGGCCCCGGCGGGGAAGAGACCCAGTACTTC.

This clonotype was picked up many times. This chain uses TRBV27 with TRBJ1-1; D is undetermined. There are 15 residues in the CDR3. The V gene lost 7 bases and the J gene lost 4 bases, with 19 bases spanning the gap. CDR1 MNHEY and CDR2 SMNVEV come from the germline V gene (reference sequence). The CDR3 region is CASTPVWGEGTEAFF. As DNA, the CDR3 is TGTGCCAGCACTCCCGTATGGGGAGAAGGCACTGAAGCTTTCTTT.

This clonotype was observed at least ten times. The chain couples TRBV6-2 or TRBV6-3 to TRBJ2-1; 9 positions agree with TRBD2. CDR1 MNHEY and CDR2 SVGEGT come from the germline V gene. After removal of 4 bases from V and 6 bases from J, the junction contained 10 bases not matched to a gene. The CDR3 covers 16 residues. The CDR3 coding sequence is TGTGCCAGCAGTTCCGGGCGAGGCGGGAGGGTCAATGAGCAGTTCTTC. Translated, it gives CASSSGRGGRVNEQFF.

This clonotype was seen ten or more times. The chain is built from TRBV6-1 and TRBJ2-5; unclear D gene. CDR1 MNHNS and CDR2 SASEGT come from the germline V gene. The V end was cut by 5 bases, the J end by 4 bases, with 11 bases between. The CDR3 loop spans 13 amino acids. CDR3 nucleotide sequence: TGTGCCAGCAGTCCAAAGGGTCCAGAGACCCAGTACTTC. This translates into CASSPKGPETQYF.

This clonotype was observed once. The gene calls are TRBV6-6 and TRBJ2-7, with a tentative D call TRBD1 (5 bases). CDR3 length: 15 residues. Germline assignment: CDR1 MNHNY and CDR2 SVGAGI (reference sequence). Between the trimmed V and J ends, which lost 4 bases and 5 bases, there was a span of 18 bases. CDR3 bases: TGTGCCAGCAGTTTCTTAGGGCAGGGAATAGACGAGCAGTACTTC. It yields the protein CASSFLGQGIDEQYF.